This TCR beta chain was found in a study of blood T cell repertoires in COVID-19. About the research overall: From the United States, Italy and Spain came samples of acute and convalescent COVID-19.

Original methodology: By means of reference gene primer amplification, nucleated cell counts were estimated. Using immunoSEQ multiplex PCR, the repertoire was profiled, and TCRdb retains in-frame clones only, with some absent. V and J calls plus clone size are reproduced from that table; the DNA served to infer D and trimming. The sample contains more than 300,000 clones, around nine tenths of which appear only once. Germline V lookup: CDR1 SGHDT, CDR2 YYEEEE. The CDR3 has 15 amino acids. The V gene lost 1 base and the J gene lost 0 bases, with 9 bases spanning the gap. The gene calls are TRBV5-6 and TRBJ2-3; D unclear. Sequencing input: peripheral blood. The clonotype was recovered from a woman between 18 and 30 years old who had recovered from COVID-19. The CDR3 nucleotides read TGTGCCAGCAGCTTGTATGGTCGGAGCACAGATACGCAGTATTTT. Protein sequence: CASSLYGRSTDTQYF.